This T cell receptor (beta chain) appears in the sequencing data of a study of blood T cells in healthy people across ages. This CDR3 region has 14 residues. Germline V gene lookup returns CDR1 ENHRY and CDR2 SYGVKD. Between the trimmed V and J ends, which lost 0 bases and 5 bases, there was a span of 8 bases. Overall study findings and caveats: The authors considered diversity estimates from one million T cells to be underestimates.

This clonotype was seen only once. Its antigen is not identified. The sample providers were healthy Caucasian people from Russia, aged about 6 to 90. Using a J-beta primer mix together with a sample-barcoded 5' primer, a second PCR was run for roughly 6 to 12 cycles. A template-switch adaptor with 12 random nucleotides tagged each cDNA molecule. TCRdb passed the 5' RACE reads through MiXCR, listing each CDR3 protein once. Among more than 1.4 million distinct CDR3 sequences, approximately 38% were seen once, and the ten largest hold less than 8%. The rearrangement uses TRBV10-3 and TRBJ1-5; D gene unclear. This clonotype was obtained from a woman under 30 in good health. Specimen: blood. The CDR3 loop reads CAISESRDDQPQHF. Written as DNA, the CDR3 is TGTGCCATCAGTGAGTCGCGCGACGATCAGCCCCAGCATTTT.